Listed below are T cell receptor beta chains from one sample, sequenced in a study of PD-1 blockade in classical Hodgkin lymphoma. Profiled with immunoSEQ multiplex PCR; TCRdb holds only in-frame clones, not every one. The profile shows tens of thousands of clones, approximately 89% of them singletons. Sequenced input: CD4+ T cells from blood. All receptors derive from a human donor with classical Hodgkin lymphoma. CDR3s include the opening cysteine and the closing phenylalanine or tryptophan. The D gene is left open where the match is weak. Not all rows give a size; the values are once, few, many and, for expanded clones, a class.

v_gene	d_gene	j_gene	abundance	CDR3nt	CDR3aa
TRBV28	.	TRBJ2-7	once	TGTGCCAGCAGTTTATCGGTGGAAACCCAGTACTTC	CASSLSVETQYF
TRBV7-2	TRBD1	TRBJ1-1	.	TGTGCCAGCAGCCTTGACAGGGGGTTGAGGAACACTGAAGCTTTCTTT	CASSLDRGLRNTEAFF
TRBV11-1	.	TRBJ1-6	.	TGTGCCAGCAGGCCTTCCGGACGGAACTATAATTCACCCCTCCACTTT	CASRPSGRNYNSPLHF
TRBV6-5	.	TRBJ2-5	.	TGTGCCAGCAGTGCCTCGGGGCCGGGGACCCAGTACTTC	CASSASGPGTQYF
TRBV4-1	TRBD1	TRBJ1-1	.	TGCGCCAGCAGCCTCACCGACAGGGGGACCACTGAAGCTTTCTTT	CASSLTDRGTTEAFF
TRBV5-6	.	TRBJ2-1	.	TGTGCCAGCAGCTTGACTTTGAATGAGCAGTTCTTC	CASSLTLNEQFF
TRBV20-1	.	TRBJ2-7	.	TGCAGTGCTAGGGAGGGTTACGAGCAGTACTTC	CSAREGYEQYF
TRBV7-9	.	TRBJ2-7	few	TGTGCCAGCAGCTATGTAATCGACGAGCAGTACTTC	CASSYVIDEQYF
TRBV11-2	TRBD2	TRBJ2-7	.	TGTGCCAGCAGCCGTGGCGGGGCTAGCGGGAGGTTAACCTACGAGCAGTACTTC	CASSRGGASGRLTYEQYF
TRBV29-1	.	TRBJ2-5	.	TGCAGCGTTAAGATGGCAATCCAAGAGACCCAGTACTTC	CSVKMAIQETQYF
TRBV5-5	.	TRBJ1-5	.	TGTGCCAGCAGCTTGCAGGGTAATAGCAATCAGCCCCAGCATTTT	CASSLQGNSNQPQHF
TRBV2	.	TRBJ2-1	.	TGTGCCAGCAGCGAGAGGAATGGAATCTACAATGAGCAGTTCTTC	CASSERNGIYNEQFF
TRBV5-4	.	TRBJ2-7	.	TGTGCCAGCAGCTTGGACCCGAAGTCCTACGAGCAGTACTTC	CASSLDPKSYEQYF
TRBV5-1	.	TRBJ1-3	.	TGCGCCAGCAGCTTGGGTTCGCTCATCTCTGGAAACACCATATATTTT	CASSLGSLISGNTIYF
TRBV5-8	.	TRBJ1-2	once	TGTGCCAGCAGATACTTGACAGTGAGCTATGGCTACACCTTC	CASRYLTVSYGYTF
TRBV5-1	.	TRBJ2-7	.	TGCGCCAGCAGCCGTACAGGTCCTTCCTACGAGCAGTACTTC	CASSRTGPSYEQYF
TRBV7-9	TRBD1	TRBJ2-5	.	TGTGCCAGCAGCCCTCAGGGGGCAGAGACCCAGTACTTC	CASSPQGAETQYF
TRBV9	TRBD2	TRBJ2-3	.	TGTGCCAGCAGCAGAGCTAGCGGGGGGGCACGAGATACGCAGTATTTT	CASSRASGGARDTQYF
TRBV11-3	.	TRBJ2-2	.	TGTGCCAGCAGCTTAGAGATGACCGGGGAGCTGTTTTTT	CASSLEMTGELFF
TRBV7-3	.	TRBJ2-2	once	TGTGCCAGCAGCCTTACTCCGGCGGGGGCTTTTGGCACCGGGGAGCTGTTTTTT	CASSLTPAGAFGTGELFF
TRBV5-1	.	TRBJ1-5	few	TGCGCCAGCAGCTTGGTAAAGGATTCAGGGTGGGGGCAGCCCCAGCATTTT	CASSLVKDSGWGQPQHF
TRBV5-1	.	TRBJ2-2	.	TGCGCCAGCAGCTTGGGCCCCCAGGGTACCGGGGAGCTGTTTTTT	CASSLGPQGTGELFF
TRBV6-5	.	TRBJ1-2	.	TGTGCCAGCAGTTACTTGCGGACAGACTATGGCTACACCTTC	CASSYLRTDYGYTF
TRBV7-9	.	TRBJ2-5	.	TGTGCCAGCAGCTTAGGGGTCCAAGAGACCCAGTACTTC	CASSLGVQETQYF
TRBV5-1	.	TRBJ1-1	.	TGCGCCAGCAGCCCTGTAGGGAGGGGGAACACTGAAGCTTTCTTT	CASSPVGRGNTEAFF
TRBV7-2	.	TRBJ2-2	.	TGTGCCAGCAGCTTAGCAGGGATCCCCGGGGAGCTGTTTTTT	CASSLAGIPGELFF
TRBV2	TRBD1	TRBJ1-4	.	TGTGCCACCAGACAGGGGATCACAACTAATGAAAAACTGTTTTTT	CATRQGITTNEKLFF
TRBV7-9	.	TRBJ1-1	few	TGTGCCAGCAGCCCAGAGCATTTTGGAGCTTTCTTT	CASSPEHFGAFF
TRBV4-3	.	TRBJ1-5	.	TGCGCCAGCAGCCAAGAATGGTTCGTCCAGCCCCAGCATTTT	CASSQEWFVQPQHF
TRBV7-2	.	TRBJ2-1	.	TGTGCCAGCAGCTTAGCCGGGACTCTTCAAAACAATGAGCAGTTCTTC	CASSLAGTLQNNEQFF
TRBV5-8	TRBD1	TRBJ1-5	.	TGTGCCAGCAGATGGACAGGGGGTTTCACCTATAGCAATCAGCCCCAGCATTTT	CASRWTGGFTYSNQPQHF
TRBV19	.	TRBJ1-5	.	TGTGCCAGTAGTATAGTCTTTCGGGGGGGGAATCAGCCCCAGCATTTT	CASSIVFRGGNQPQHF
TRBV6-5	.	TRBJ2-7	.	TGTGCCAGCAGTCAGGCCTACGAGCAGTACTTC	CASSQAYEQYF
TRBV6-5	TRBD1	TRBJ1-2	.	TGTGCCAGCAGATACAACAGGGGTCAGAGCTACACCTTC	CASRYNRGQSYTF
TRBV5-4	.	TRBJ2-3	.	TGTGCCAGCAGTGCGGTCCCGTCCACCACAGATACGCAGTATTTT	CASSAVPSTTDTQYF
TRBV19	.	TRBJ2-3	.	TGTGCCAGTAGTTCGGGGGACCTCACAGATACGCAGTATTTT	CASSSGDLTDTQYF
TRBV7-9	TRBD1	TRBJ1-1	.	TGTGCCAGCAGCCAGGGACAGACGAACACTGAAGCTTTCTTT	CASSQGQTNTEAFF
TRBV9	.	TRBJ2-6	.	TGTGCCAGCAGCGTAGGGGTGGGCTCTGGGGCCAACGTCCTGACTTTC	CASSVGVGSGANVLTF
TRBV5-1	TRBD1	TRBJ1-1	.	TGCGCCAGCAGCTTAGGGCCTCACAGGGGGTTTGACACTGAAGCTTTCTTT	CASSLGPHRGFDTEAFF
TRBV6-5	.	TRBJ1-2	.	TGTGCCAGCAGCCCGGGGAGGGCCCCTATCTATGGCTACACCTTC	CASSPGRAPIYGYTF